Presented here are 9 T cell receptor beta chains from one specimen sequenced in a study of Graves' ophthalmopathy and Graves' hyperthyroidism. The authors amplified TCR beta CDR3 regions from RNA transcripts. The library came from an HTBI-primed first-round RT-PCR and a second-round multiplex PCR. Via MiXCR, TCRdb re-called the multiplex PCR reads, giving one row per CDR3 protein. The repertoire holds approximately 1.2 million distinct CDR3 sequences, 35% to 45% seen once, with 11% in the top ten. The source material was peripheral blood or thyroid tissue (not recorded which). All receptors derive from an adult man with Graves' hyperthyroidism.

There are many counts of this clonotype. The chain combines TRBV4-3 with TRBJ1-5, with unresolved D. CDR1 is LGHNA and CDR2 is YSLEER in the germline V gene. This CDR3 has 13 amino acids. The V end lost 1 base, the J end lost 7 bases, and 8 bases lay between the germline ends. CDR3 protein: CASSQVGGQPQHF. The CDR3, as DNA: TGCGCCAGCAGCCAAGTCGGTGGGCAGCCCCAGCATTTT.

Points on this clonotype: The missing conserved phenylalanine or tryptophan at the end of this CDR3 makes a read error likely. It is unclear where the CDR3 begins or ends on the DNA, so no DNA is shown, and the CDR3 is as TCRdb lists it. V usage is TRBV10-3 and J usage is TRBJ1-3; TRBD1 was called by the table and not checked on the DNA. CDR1 and CDR2 from the germline V gene are ENHRY and SYGVKD. Both ends counted, the CDR3 spans 10 residues. This CDR3 is CAISERRDSS.

This chain uses TRBV7-9 with TRBJ2-2, with 8 bases fitting TRBD1. The CDR3 extends over 15 amino acids. Trimming removed 8 bases from V and 6 bases from J; junction bases left unmatched: 11. Germline CDR1 reads SEHNR; CDR2 reads FQNEAQ (reference sequence). CDR3 residues: CASYSRDRLPGELFF. CDR3 nucleotide sequence: TGTGCCAGCTATTCCCGGGACAGGTTGCCCGGGGAGCTGTTTTTT. Full variable domain (outside the CDR3, taken from reference TRBV7-9 and TRBJ2-2): DTGVSQNPRHKITKRGQNVTFRCDPISEHNRLYWYRQTLGQGPEFLTYFQNEAQLEKSRLLSDRFSAERPKGSFSTLEIQRTEQGDSAMYLCASYSRDRLPGELFFGEGSRLTVL.

This chain joins TRBV6-2 or TRBV6-3 and TRBJ1-1; D is possibly TRBD1 (5 bases). Trimming took 0 bases from V and 6 from J, leaving 17 bases between them. Germline values: CDR1 MNHEY, CDR2 SVGEGT. This CDR3 comprises 16 residues. The CDR3 is CASSYSTGGLPPEAFF. The DNA for the CDR3 is TGTGCCAGCAGTTACTCGACGGGGGGGTTGCCTCCTGAAGCTTTCTTT.

In this sample, this clonotype turned up many times. The rearrangement uses TRBV29-1 and TRBJ1-2, with D possibly TRBD1 on 6 matching bases. Trimming took 2 bases from V and 8 from J, leaving 15 bases between them. Germline CDR1 is SQVTM and CDR2 is ANQGSEA. CDR3 length: 13 amino acids. The CDR3 reads CSVETPGARGYTF. The CDR3 bases are TGCAGCGTTGAAACCCCGGGGGCGAGGGGCTACACCTTC.

V and J are TRBV12-3 or TRBV12-4 and TRBJ1-2, with TRBD1 matching 7 bases. V shed 5 bases, J shed 6 bases, and the junction held 12 bases outside the gene matches. This CDR3 has 15 amino acids. CDR3 DNA sequence: TGTGCCAGCAGTGAATCTCGCGAGCAGGGGGATGGCTACACCTTC. Encoded protein: CASSESREQGDGYTF.

The sample holds many counts of this clonotype. The rearrangement links TRBV12-3 or TRBV12-4 to TRBJ1-6; D uncertain. The ends were cut back, 5 bases at V and 3 bases at J, with 5 bases in the middle. This CDR3 is 13 amino acids long. The chain's CDR3 is CASSGVYNSPLHF. CDR3 nucleotides: TGTGCCAGCAGTGGGGTCTATAATTCACCCCTCCACTTT.

This clonotype was found a few times. The chain links TRBV6-2 or TRBV6-3 to TRBJ1-5, with D possibly matching TRBD1 (6 bases). The germline V gene encodes CDR1 MNHEY and CDR2 SVGEGT. There are 14 residues in the CDR3. Trimming pared 5 bases from V and 5 bases from J, leaving 13 bases between. CDR3 nucleotide sequence: TGTGCCAGCAGTGCCAGGGGACCTGATCAGCCCCAGCATTTT. Encoded protein: CASSARGPDQPQHF.

Of note for this clonotype: This CDR3 is missing its conserved last phenylalanine or tryptophan, likely due to a read error. The V gene is TRBV7-9, the J gene TRBJ1-2; D remains ambiguous. In germline, CDR1 is SEHNR, CDR2 FQNEAQ (reference sequence). The CDR3 consists of 15 residues. V lost 5 bases to trimming and J lost 4 bases, with 17 bases between them. In DNA form, the CDR3 reads TGTGCCAGCAGCGCCACCGCGGCAGGTGCCTATGGCTACACCCTC. Translation: CASSATAAGAYGYTL.